This section outlines one T cell receptor beta chain sequence together with its context. This clonotype has ten or more counts. This receptor's antigen is unknown. The input lacks base qualities; no much larger clone sits a single base away. The data originate from a study of response to subunit inactivated influenza vaccine (dated by TCRdb to 2016 to 2018). Some background on the complete study: To follow how T cells responded to a trivalent subunit inactivated influenza vaccine, the researchers relied on deep quantitative profiling of the T cell receptor repertoire. The full study reports these points: The authors suggested that each seasonal influenza vaccination may recruit only a limited number of new T cells.

The method was RT-PCR. The instrument given in TCRdb is Illumina HiSeq 2500. TCRdb cleaned the public reads at Q25 with fastp, built clones with MiXCR and kept in-frame beta chains. Each record represents a unique CDR3 protein, reported with the most common genes and DNA among its rows. For this sample there are some 540,000 distinct CDR3 sequences; roughly 25% appear just once. 2.5% to 3% of the sample is held by the ten biggest clonotypes. Spanning cysteine to phenylalanine, the CDR3 consists of 15 amino acids. Just the 45-base CDR3 DNA is kept, in frame starting at base 1. V sheds 3 bases and J sheds 7 bases, leaving 13 bases between their ends. These data were also reused for a study on T cells expressing NK-cell markers. From the second report: TCR beta cDNA libraries were prepared using 5'RACE template switching, which introduced a universal primer site and unique molecular identifiers. Eight or nine donors provided sorted CD3+CD56+NKG2C+, CD3+CD56+NKG2C- and CD3+CD56-NKG2C+ T-cell subsets, whose TCR beta-chain repertoires were profiled. Among the eight sequenced donors, only one was HCMV-seronegative, while the other seven were HCMV-seropositive. In several experiments an anti-gammadeltaTCR antibody was added to restrict sorting to alphabetaTCR-expressing T cells. In six donors, the dominant CD3+CD56+NKG2C+ clonotypes ranked among the top 10 CD8+ clonotypes, making up about 1.0-7.5% of CD8+ T cells. Those dominant clonotypes were again the most abundant among CD3+CD56-NKG2C+ cells in several donors, at roughly 25-65%. Whether the expanded NKG2C-expressing T cell clones were specific for HCMV antigens was left unclear. The study sequenced eight donors, all healthy volunteers chosen at random: three men and five women. A commercial ELISA kit detecting HCMV-specific IgG in serum was used to determine HCMV serostatus. Ficoll density gradient centrifugation was used to isolate peripheral blood mononuclear cells from blood. Magnetic immunoseparation with Miltenyi isolation kits was used to isolate CD4+ and CD8+ T cells from PBMC. cDNA synthesis was primed from the TCR beta constant segment, followed by two successive PCR amplification steps. Sequencing of the libraries produced 2 x 150 bp reads on Illumina HiSeq 2000/2500, MiSeq or NextSeq. MIGEC was used to demultiplex reads and group the reads by UMI, and MiTCR was used to assemble and quantify clonotypes. To remove erroneous sequences, TCR cDNA sequences were retained only when supported by two or more reads. The tcR package was used for downstream repertoire analysis, with clonotypes matched between fractions based on CDR3 nucleotide sequence plus V segment. VDJmatch was used to annotate antigen specificity against VDJdb, with one amino acid substitution in CDR3 allowed.

Recombination connected TRBV12-3 or TRBV12-4 to TRBJ1-6; the D region possibly corresponds to TRBD1 (6 bases align). The starting material was CD4+ T cells sorted from PBMCs, obtained about 12 days after vaccination. The sequence derives from a man aged 50-60 years who received an inactivated influenza vaccine. Donor details come from another sample of the same person, matched by shared clones. The CDR3 protein: CASSFGQGRNSPLHF. The sequenced DNA is TGTGCCAGCAGTTTTGGGCAGGGGAGGAATTCACCCCTCCACTTT.